The present entry profiles one TCR beta chain with its context. The CDR3 loop spans 15 amino acids. Germline CDR1 SGHAT, CDR2 FQNNGV. Trimming stripped 6 bases from V and 5 bases from J, with 17 bases between. As handled by the study authors: Estimation of nucleated cell counts was performed using reference gene primer amplification. Produced via immunoSEQ multiplex PCR; TCRdb's table is partial and in-frame only. V and J calls plus clone size are reproduced from that table; the DNA served to infer D and trimming. The sample holds about 440,000 clones, about 87% seen once. Followed over time, Seattle patients had been enrolled while infection was active. This record comes from a study of blood T cell repertoires in COVID-19. Study overall: Samples came from the United States, Italy and Spain, spanning acute and convalescent COVID-19.

The sample consisted of peripheral blood. This clonotype originated in a woman in her forties or fifties with COVID-19, enrolled during active disease. The chain has TRBV11-2 and TRBJ2-1; weak D call: TRBD2 (5 bases). Here the CDR3 reads CASRPTEGPNNEQFF. In nucleotides, the CDR3 is TGTGCCAGCAGACCTACCGAGGGCCCCAACAATGAGCAGTTCTTC.